These 13 T cell receptor beta chains were sequenced from one sample in a study of blood T cell repertoires in COVID-19 (dated by TCRdb to 2018 to 2020). Libraries were prepared through the immunoSEQ multiplex PCR assay. Not all clones reach the TCRdb copy of this immuneACCESS table, which keeps in-frame sequences only. Checked studies attribute under half of the gap to unresolved V genes and leave the rest unexplained. This sample is represented by 300,000 or so clones; approximately 84% of them were singletons. The biggest ten clones account for about 10% of the sample. The sample taken for sequencing was PBMCs or T cells enriched from blood (not recorded which). The receptors shown here come from a woman younger than 35 who had recovered from COVID-19.

With regard to this clone: Other DNA sequences from this sample encode an identical CDR3 as well. The DNA for the CDR3 is TGTGCCAGCAGCCAAGGGTCGGGTTCACCCCTCCACTTT. Translating it yields CASSQGSGSPLHF. The chain combines TRBV3-1 (or the pseudogene TRBV3-2) with TRBJ1-6; D not resolved. The V gene's germline CDR1 is LGHDT and CDR2 YNNKEL (reference sequence). The germline V and J ends were trimmed by 1 base and 9 bases, with 7 bases remaining between them. The CDR3 length is 13 residues.

This chain uses TRBV11-2 with TRBJ1-2; tentative D call: TRBD1 (6 bases). In germline, CDR1 is SGHAT, CDR2 FQNNGV. The CDR3 contains 15 residues. V gave up 5 bases and J gave up 8 bases, with 21 bases separating them. The CDR3 loop is CASSLGTNIGNGYTF. The CDR3, as DNA: TGTGCCAGCAGCCTCGGGACAAACATTGGGAACGGCTACACCTTC.

The CDR3 loop is CAWNKQGDHYGYTF. The CDR3 DNA sequence: TGTGCCTGGAATAAACAGGGGGATCACTATGGCTACACCTTC. V usage is TRBV30 and J usage is TRBJ1-2; 8 bases match TRBD1. This CDR3 is 14 amino acids long. V shed 4 bases and J 3 bases; nucleotides not matched to a gene: 7. Germline CDR1 and CDR2: GTSNPN and SVGIG (reference sequence).

This sequence joins TRBV7-2 and TRBJ2-1, with 11 bases lining up with TRBD2. CDR1 is SGHTA, CDR2 FQGNSA, per germline. The CDR3 length is 17 residues. V trimming: 2 bases; J trimming: 3 bases; junction bases outside the gene matches: 6. The DNA for the CDR3 is TGTGCCAGCAGCTTACTAGCGGGAGGCCGGATCTACAATGAGCAGTTCTTC. Translating gives CASSLLAGGRIYNEQFF.

The rearrangement joins TRBV27 to TRBJ1-5; the match to TRBD1 covers 9 bases. The CDR3 length is 16 residues. Looked up from germline, CDR1 is MNHEY and CDR2 is SMNVEV (reference sequence). V lost 1 base, J lost 6 bases, and 7 bases stayed unmatched. The CDR3 loop is CASSLYRGRIGQPQHF. CDR3 DNA sequence: TGTGCCAGCAGTTTATACAGGGGGCGAATCGGTCAGCCCCAGCATTTT.

The rearrangement joins TRBV27 to TRBJ1-1; the D is unclear. The germline V gene encodes CDR1 MNHEY and CDR2 SMNVEV (reference sequence). The CDR3 runs 14 residues. The ends were cut back, 5 bases at V and 0 bases at J, with 10 bases in the middle. The CDR3 bases are TGTGCCAGCAGTCCCACTTTTGTGAACACTGAAGCTTTCTTT. Encoded protein: CASSPTFVNTEAFF.

This sequence joins TRBV11-3 and TRBJ2-2; D may be TRBD2 (6 bases). The germline V gene has CDR1 SGHNT and CDR2 YENEEA. This CDR3 has 15 amino acids. Trimming took 0 bases from V and 7 from J, leaving 12 bases between them. The CDR3 is CASSLDGGAGGELFF. CDR3 in DNA: TGTGCCAGCAGCTTAGATGGCGGGGCTGGCGGGGAGCTGTTTTTT.

In this sample, this clone turned up once. The chain carries TRBV5-5 and TRBJ1-4; D remains ambiguous. The germline V gene has CDR1 SGHKS and CDR2 YYEKEE (reference sequence). The CDR3 has 14 residues. The V and J ends lost 2 bases and 0 bases respectively, with 5 bases between them. CDR3 nucleotides: TGTGCCAGCAGCTTCCCTTCAACTAATGAAAAACTGTTTTTT. This translates into CASSFPSTNEKLFF. Filled out from reference TRBV5-5 and TRBJ1-4, the complete variable domain reads DAGVTQSPTHLIKTRGQQVTLRCSPISGHKSVSWYQQVLGQGPQFIFQYYEKEERGRGNFPDRFSARQFPNYSSELNVNALLLGDSALYLCASSFPSTNEKLFFGSGTQLSVL.

The chain recombines TRBV5-1 with TRBJ2-2; weak D call: TRBD2 (7 bases). Germline CDR1 is SGHRS and CDR2 is YFSETQ. V lost 4 bases and J 4 bases, leaving 14 bases between the germline ends. This CDR3 contains 15 residues. CDR3 loop: CASSRPGGPTGELFF. The CDR3, as DNA: TGCGCCAGCAGCCGACCGGGGGGCCCCACCGGGGAGCTGTTTTTT.

The CDR3 DNA is TGTGCCACCAGGGAGTTACGGGGGACCACCGGGGAGCTGTTTTTT. This encodes CATRELRGTTGELFF. The chain combines TRBV15 with TRBJ2-2; tentatively, D is TRBD2 (6 bases). CDR1 and CDR2 from the germline V gene are LNHNV and YYDKDF (reference sequence). There are 15 residues in the CDR3. Trimming stripped 6 bases from V and 4 bases from J, with 15 bases between.

The V gene is TRBV2, the J gene TRBJ1-2; no clear D. The V gene lost 3 bases and the J gene lost 8 bases, with 19 bases spanning the gap. CDR1 and CDR2 from the germline V gene are SNHLY and FYNNEI. This CDR3 spans 15 amino acids. The CDR3 sequence is CASSDRAVSPRGYTF. Written as DNA, the CDR3 is TGTGCCAGCAGTGACCGCGCGGTATCCCCTAGGGGCTACACCTTC.

The chain is built from TRBV19 and TRBJ1-5, with D tentatively TRBD1 (6 bases). This CDR3 is built from 16 residues. Germline V gene data show CDR1 as LNHDA and CDR2 as SQIVND (reference sequence). V was trimmed by 7 bases and J by 4 bases, leaving 20 bases between them. CDR3 nucleotide sequence: TGTGCCAGTACCCCTCTTGCAGGGGAAAAAAATCAGCCCCAGCATTTT. It encodes CASTPLAGEKNQPQHF.

V usage is TRBV4-2 and J usage is TRBJ2-3, with 7 positions matching TRBD2. Germline V CDR1 and CDR2: LGHNA, YNFKEQ. The CDR3 extends over 16 amino acids. V was clipped by 0 bases and J by 5 bases; unmatched bases: 8. CDR3 nucleotides: TGTGCCAGCAGCCAAGAAAGTACGGCGGGGGTAGATACGCAGTATTTT. Encoded protein: CASSQESTAGVDTQYF.